A single sample is the source of the 20 T cell receptor beta chains below, sequenced in a study of T cells expressing NK-cell markers. TCRdb re-called the 5' RACE reads, yielding one record per CDR3 amino acid sequence without DNA. Recorded for this sample: a few hundred thousand distinct CDR3 sequences. What was sequenced was blood T cells: a sorted CD56 or NKG2C T cell subset, CD4+ or CD8+ T cells, or bulk PBMC T cells (not recorded which). All receptors derive from a man aged 18 to 35 in good health.

CDR3 protein: CASSPHRDSLEKLFF. The chain combines TRBV6-1 with TRBJ1-4; lacking DNA, the TRBD1 call made by TCRdb goes unchecked. Germline CDR1 reads MNHNS; CDR2 reads SASEGT. The length of the CDR3 is 15 residues.

The rearrangement links TRBV7-8 to TRBJ2-3; TCRdb outputs TRBD2, but without DNA this stays unchecked. The CDR3 spans 17 residues. Looked up from germline, CDR1 is SGHVS and CDR2 is FQNEAQ. This CDR3 is CASSLPRASGSTDTQYF.

The chain links TRBV25-1 to TRBJ2-7. CDR1 is MGHDK and CDR2 is SYGVNS in the germline V gene. This CDR3 has 12 residues. CDR3 amino acids: CASSKVAYEQYF.

V is TRBV27 and J is TRBJ2-5; the D call from TCRdb, TRBD2, cannot be confirmed without DNA. The germline V gene encodes CDR1 MNHEY and CDR2 SMNVEV (reference sequence). This CDR3 has 14 amino acids. The CDR3 region is CASSLSGDWKTQYF.

The chain uses TRBV29-1 and TRBJ2-5. CDR1 is SQVTM and CDR2 is ANQGSEA in the germline V gene. This CDR3 is built from 12 residues. Here the CDR3 reads CSAETHGETQYF.

The chain uses TRBV6-5 and TRBJ1-1; TCRdb calls TRBD1, which cannot be checked without DNA. Germline V gene data show CDR1 as MNHEY and CDR2 as SVGAGI. CDR3 size: 15 residues. CDR3 protein: CASSYRNSGDTEAFF.

The V and J genes are TRBV4-3 and TRBJ2-2; TCRdb proposes TRBD2, but this gene call is untestable without DNA. Germline V CDR1 and CDR2: LGHNA, YSLEER. This CDR3 comprises 16 residues. The CDR3 loop reads CASSHQGLEGTGELFF.

This CDR3 is CASSYNRDRGKAFF. The chain recombines TRBV5-5 with TRBJ1-1; without DNA, the TCRdb call of TRBD1 cannot be checked. The germline V gene encodes CDR1 SGHKS and CDR2 YYEKEE (reference sequence). The CDR3 is made up of 14 amino acids.

This chain connects TRBV7-3 to TRBJ2-3; the TCRdb call, TRBD2, lacks DNA for checking. The CDR3 has 14 amino acids. Germline V gene lookup returns CDR1 SGHTA and CDR2 FQGTGA. The CDR3 loop reads CASRQDGRADTQYF.

The chain uses TRBV5-1 and TRBJ2-5; the TCRdb call, TRBD1, lacks DNA for checking. This CDR3 region has 14 residues. Germline V CDR1 and CDR2: SGHRS, YFSETQ. The CDR3: CASSGDRAGETQYF.

The genes are TRBV29-1 and TRBJ2-1; as DNA is missing, the TRBD2 call by TCRdb cannot be tested. The CDR3 has 11 residues. Germline V CDR1 and CDR2: SQVTM, ANQGSEA. CDR3 sequence reads: CSMALVNEQFF.

This chain joins TRBV30 and TRBJ2-6. Germline assignment: CDR1 GTSNPN and CDR2 SVGIG (reference sequence). The CDR3 sequence is 15 residues long. The CDR3 region is CAWGKRSSGANVLTF.

The chain uses TRBV5-6 and TRBJ2-4; absent DNA, TCRdb's TRBD1 call cannot be checked. Germline CDR1 and CDR2: SGHDT and YYEEEE. The CDR3 has 16 residues. The CDR3 loop is CASSGDRAEAKNIQYF.

This sequence joins TRBV11-2 and TRBJ2-1; TCRdb calls TRBD2, which cannot be checked without DNA. Germline V gene data show CDR1 as SGHAT and CDR2 as FQNNGV. The CDR3 is 13 amino acids. CDR3 region: CANPGASLNEQFF.

The chain couples TRBV25-1 to TRBJ2-5; lacking DNA, the TRBD1 call made by TCRdb goes unchecked. The CDR3 is made up of 16 amino acids. The germline gives CDR1 MGHDK, CDR2 SYGVNS. The CDR3 spells CASSPPGQGSQETQYF.

The CDR3 sequence: CASSQVEGWEQFF. The chain combines TRBV4-1 with TRBJ2-1; TCRdb reports TRBD2, a call that lacks DNA to check it against. The CDR3 loop spans 13 amino acids. Germline CDR1 MGHRA, CDR2 YSYEKL.

This chain links TRBV10-3 with TRBJ2-3. The CDR3 runs 14 residues. Per the germline V gene, CDR1 is ENHRY and CDR2 is SYGVKD. CDR3 sequence reads: CAISETGSKDTQYF.

The CDR3 loop is CSAVLEGRADTQYF. The rearrangement links TRBV20-1 to TRBJ2-3; TCRdb indicates TRBD2, and absent DNA this call remains unverified. The CDR3 sequence is 14 residues long. From germline, CDR1 is DFQATT and CDR2 SNEGSKA (reference sequence).

The CDR3 protein is CASSPSERKLFF. V and J are TRBV3-1 and TRBJ1-4. This CDR3 has 12 residues. Germline-derived CDR1 and CDR2 are LGHDT and YNNKEL (reference sequence).

The rearrangement joins TRBV15 to TRBJ1-4. The CDR3 spans 17 residues. Germline values: CDR1 LNHNV, CDR2 YYDKDF (reference sequence). CDR3 amino acids: CATSRFEGLGVDEKLFF.